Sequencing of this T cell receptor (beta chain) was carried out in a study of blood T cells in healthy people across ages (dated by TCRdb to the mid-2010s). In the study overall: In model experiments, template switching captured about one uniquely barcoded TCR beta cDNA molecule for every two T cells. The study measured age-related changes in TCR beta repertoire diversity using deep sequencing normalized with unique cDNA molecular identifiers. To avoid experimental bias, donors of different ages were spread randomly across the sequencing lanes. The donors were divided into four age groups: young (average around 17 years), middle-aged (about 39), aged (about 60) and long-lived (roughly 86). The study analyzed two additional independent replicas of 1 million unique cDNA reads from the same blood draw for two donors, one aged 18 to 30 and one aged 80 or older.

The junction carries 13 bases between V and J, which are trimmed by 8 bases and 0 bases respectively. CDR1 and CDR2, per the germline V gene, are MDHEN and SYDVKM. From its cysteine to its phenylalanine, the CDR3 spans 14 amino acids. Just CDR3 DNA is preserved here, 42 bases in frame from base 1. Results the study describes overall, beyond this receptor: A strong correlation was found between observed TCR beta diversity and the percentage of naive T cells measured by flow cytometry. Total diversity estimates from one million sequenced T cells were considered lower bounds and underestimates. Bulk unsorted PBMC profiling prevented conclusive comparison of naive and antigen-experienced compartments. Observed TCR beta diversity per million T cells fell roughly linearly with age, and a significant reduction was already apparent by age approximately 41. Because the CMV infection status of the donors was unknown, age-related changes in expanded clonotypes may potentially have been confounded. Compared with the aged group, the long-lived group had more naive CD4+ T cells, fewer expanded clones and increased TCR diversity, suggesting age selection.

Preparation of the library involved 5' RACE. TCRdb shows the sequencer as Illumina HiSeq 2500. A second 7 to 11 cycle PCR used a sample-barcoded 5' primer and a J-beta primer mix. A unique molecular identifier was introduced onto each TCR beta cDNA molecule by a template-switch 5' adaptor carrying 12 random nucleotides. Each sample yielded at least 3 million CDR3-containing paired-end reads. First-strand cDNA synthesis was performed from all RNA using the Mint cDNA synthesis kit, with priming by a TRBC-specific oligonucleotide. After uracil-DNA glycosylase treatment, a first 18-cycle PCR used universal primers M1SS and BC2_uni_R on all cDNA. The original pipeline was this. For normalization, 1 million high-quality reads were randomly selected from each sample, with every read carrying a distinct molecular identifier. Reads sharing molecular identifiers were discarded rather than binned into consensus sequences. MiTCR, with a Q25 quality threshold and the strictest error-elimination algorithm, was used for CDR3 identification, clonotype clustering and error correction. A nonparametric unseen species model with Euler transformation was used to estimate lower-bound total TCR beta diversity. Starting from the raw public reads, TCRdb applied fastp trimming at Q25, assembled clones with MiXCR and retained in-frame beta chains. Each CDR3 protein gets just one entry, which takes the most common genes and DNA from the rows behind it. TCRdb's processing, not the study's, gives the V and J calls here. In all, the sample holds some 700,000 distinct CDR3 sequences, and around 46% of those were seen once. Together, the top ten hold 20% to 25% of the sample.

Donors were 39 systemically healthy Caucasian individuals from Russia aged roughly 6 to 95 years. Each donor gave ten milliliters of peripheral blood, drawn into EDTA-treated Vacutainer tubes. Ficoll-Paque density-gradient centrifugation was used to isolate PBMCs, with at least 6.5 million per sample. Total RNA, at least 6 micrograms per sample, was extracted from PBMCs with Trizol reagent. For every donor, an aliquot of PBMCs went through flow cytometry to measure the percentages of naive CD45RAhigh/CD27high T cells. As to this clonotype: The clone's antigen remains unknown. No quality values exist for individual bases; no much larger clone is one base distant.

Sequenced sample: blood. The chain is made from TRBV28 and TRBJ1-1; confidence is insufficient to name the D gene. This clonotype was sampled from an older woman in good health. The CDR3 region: CASAPKPMNTEAFF. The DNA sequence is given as TGTGCCAGCGCCCCTAAACCAATGAACACTGAAGCTTTCTTT.